The entry that follows covers one T cell receptor beta chain sequence. Its antigen is unidentified. Conversion of TCR transcripts into cDNA relied on 5'RACE template switching, which added a universal primer site and UMIs. One entry per CDR3 protein, called by TCRdb with MiXCR from the 5' RACE reads. Of over 45,000 distinct CDR3 sequences detected, more than 5.5% appear once; the ten largest clones hold roughly 40%. This sample was included in a study of T cells after yellow fever vaccination. The CDR3 is made up of 16 amino acids. The V segment lost 2 bases and the J segment 5 bases; nucleotides outside the gene matches: 8. Germline loops: CDR1 SNHLY, CDR2 FYNNEI. General study points: Peaking on day 5 versus 15, the secondary response was faster but weaker. The appearance of a small share of clonotypes in both CD4 and CD8 compartments was observed.

This receptor was identified in a man between 18 and 35 years old who received the YFV17D yellow fever vaccine. The chain uses TRBV2 and TRBJ2-5; 10 bases match TRBD1. Sequencing was performed on CD8+ T cells sorted from PBMCs, taken on the day of the first yellow fever vaccination. The CDR3 sequence is CASSETGTGAFETQYF. The CDR3 DNA is TGTGCCAGCAGTGAAACCGGGACAGGGGCTTTTGAGACCCAGTACTTC.